These T cell receptor beta chains were read from a single sample in a study of early T cells in non-severe SARS-CoV-2 infection. TCRdb used MiXCR to reprocess the 5' RACE reads, holding one entry per CDR3 protein. The sample lists around 82,000 distinct CDR3 sequences; approximately 12% were seen once. Specimen: whole blood. All receptors come from an adult who was a healthcare worker with PCR-confirmed SARS-CoV-2 infection or an uninfected control (not recorded which). Both conserved end residues are part of each CDR3. D genes are given only for firm matches. Size is stated for part of the rows, as once, few or many counts, or as a class when the clone is expanded.

j_call	v_call	clone_size	d_call	cdr3_aa	cdr3_nt
TRBJ2-2	TRBV28	few	NA	CASTAPPGNTGELFF	TGTGCCAGCACCGCCCCGCCGGGGAACACCGGGGAGCTGTTTTTT
TRBJ2-3	TRBV18	NA	NA	CASSPGTPTDTQYF	TGTGCCAGCTCACCCGGGACCCCCACAGATACGCAGTATTTT
TRBJ1-6	TRBV2	many	TRBD1	CGIGTENSPLHF	TGTGGCATCGGGACAGAGAATTCACCCCTCCACTTT
TRBJ2-5	TRBV28	NA	NA	CVSRHPGGPQYF	TGTGTCAGCCGCCATCCCGGGGGGCCCCAGTACTTC
TRBJ2-7	TRBV6-1	few	NA	CASSEARPGLNEQYF	TGTGCCAGCAGTGAAGCACGGCCAGGGTTAAACGAGCAGTACTTC
TRBJ1-1	TRBV10-1	many	TRBD1	CASRTGLDEAFF	TGCGCCAGCAGGACAGGGCTGGATGAAGCTTTCTTT
TRBJ2-6	TRBV5-1	few	NA	CASKEAGGANVLTF	TGCGCCAGCAAAGAGGCGGGAGGGGCCAACGTCCTGACTTTC
TRBJ2-1	TRBV27	few	TRBD2	CASSLWTSGREEQFF	TGTGCCAGCAGTTTATGGACTAGCGGGAGAGAAGAGCAGTTCTTC
TRBJ2-2	TRBV6-4	few	NA	CASSDRRGGELFF	TGTGCCAGCAGTGACAGGAGGGGCGGGGAGCTGTTTTTT
TRBJ1-1	TRBV5-1	few	TRBD1	CASREQGARPEAFF	TGCGCCAGCAGGGAACAGGGGGCGCGGCCCGAAGCTTTCTTT
TRBJ2-1	TRBV12-3/TRBV12-4	many	NA	CASSFPSTAMNEQFF	TGTGCCAGCAGTTTCCCCTCGACCGCCATGAATGAGCAGTTCTTC
TRBJ2-1	TRBV12-3/TRBV12-4	few	NA	CASRLLVGTYNEQFF	TGTGCCAGCAGGTTACTAGTTGGGACGTACAATGAGCAGTTCTTC
TRBJ2-7	TRBV20-1	NA	TRBD2	CRADGTTTDEQYF	TGCAGGGCGGACGGGACTACCACAGACGAGCAGTACTTC
TRBJ2-6	TRBV5-5	many	NA	CASSFGGRSSGANVLTF	TGTGCCAGCAGCTTCGGGGGACGGAGCTCTGGGGCCAACGTCCTGACTTTC
TRBJ2-3	TRBV28	NA	NA	CAIREPDTDTQYF	TGTGCCATCCGCGAGCCTGACACAGATACGCAGTATTTT
TRBJ1-1	TRBV14	NA	NA	CASSPVFGTEAFF	TGTGCCAGCAGCCCCGTCTTCGGCACTGAAGCGTTCTTT
TRBJ1-5	TRBV12-3/TRBV12-4	many	NA	CASSLSGGNQPQHF	TGTGCCAGCAGTTTATCAGGGGGCAATCAGCCCCAGCATTTT
TRBJ2-1	TRBV5-5	NA	NA	CASSFDSSEYNEQFF	TGTGCCAGCAGCTTTGACTCTAGCGAGTACAATGAGCAGTTCTTC
TRBJ2-7	TRBV28	many	NA	CASRRGSYEQYF	TGTGCCAGCAGAAGAGGATCCTACGAGCAGTACTTC
TRBJ2-7	TRBV6-2/TRBV6-3	NA	TRBD2	CASIALSPGTSGSYEQYF	TGTGCCAGCATCGCGTTGAGCCCCGGGACTAGCGGGAGCTACGAGCAGTACTTC
TRBJ2-3	TRBV29-1	NA	NA	CSVELLADTQYF	TGCAGCGTTGAGCTACTTGCGGATACGCAGTATTTT
TRBJ1-6	TRBV7-6	few	NA	CASSSRTANSPLHF	TGTGCCAGCAGTTCCCGGACGGCTAATTCACCCCTCCACTTT